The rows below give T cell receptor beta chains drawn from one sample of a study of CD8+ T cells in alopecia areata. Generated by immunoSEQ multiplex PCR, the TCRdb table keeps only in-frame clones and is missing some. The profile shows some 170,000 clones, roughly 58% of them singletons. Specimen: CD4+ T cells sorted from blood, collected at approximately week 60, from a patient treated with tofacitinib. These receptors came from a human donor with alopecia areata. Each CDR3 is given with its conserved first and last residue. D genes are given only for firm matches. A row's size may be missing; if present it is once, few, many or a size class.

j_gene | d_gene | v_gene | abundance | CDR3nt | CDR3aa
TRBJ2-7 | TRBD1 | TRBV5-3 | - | TGTGCCAGAAGCTTGAAGGAGGACGGGGACAGGGACTACGAGCAGTACTTC | CARSLKEDGDRDYEQYF
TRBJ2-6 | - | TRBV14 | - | TGTGCCAGCAGCGCCCCGGGACACATAGACTCTGGGGCCAACGTCCTGACTTTC | CASSAPGHIDSGANVLTF
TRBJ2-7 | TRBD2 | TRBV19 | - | TGTGCCAGTAGTATCCCAATGGGACTAGCGGGGTACGAGCAGTACTTC | CASSIPMGLAGYEQYF
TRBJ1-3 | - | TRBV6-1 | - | TGTGCCAGCAGTGAAGCGACATACAGCCTCACTGGAAACACCATATATTTT | CASSEATYSLTGNTIYF
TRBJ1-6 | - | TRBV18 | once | TGTGCCAGCTCAAGGGACAACGGTAATTCACCCCTCCACTTT | CASSRDNGNSPLHF
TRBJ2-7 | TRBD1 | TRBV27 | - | TGTGCCAGCAGGATAGCCGGGACAGGGGTCTACGAGCAGTACTTC | CASRIAGTGVYEQYF
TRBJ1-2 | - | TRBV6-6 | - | TGTGCCAGCAGTTACGCCGAGCTTGGCTACACCTTC | CASSYAELGYTF
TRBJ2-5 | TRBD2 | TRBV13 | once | TGTGCCAGCAGCTCACCTTACTCGGGGGGAGGCCAAGAGACCCAGTACTTC | CASSSPYSGGGQETQYF
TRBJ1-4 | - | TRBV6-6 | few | TGTGCCAGCAGTTACCGGAATGAAAAACTGTTTTTT | CASSYRNEKLFF
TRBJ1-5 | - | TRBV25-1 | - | TGTGCCAGCAGTGAAGGGGGGGTAAGCAATCAGCCCCAGCATTTT | CASSEGGVSNQPQHF
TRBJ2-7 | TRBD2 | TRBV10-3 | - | TGTGCCATCAGTGAATTAGCGGGGAGCTCCTACGAGCAGTACTTC | CAISELAGSSYEQYF
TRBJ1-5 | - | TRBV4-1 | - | TGCGCCAGCAGCCCCTTGTCTGGCAATCAGCCCCAGCATTTT | CASSPLSGNQPQHF
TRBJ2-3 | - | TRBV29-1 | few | TGCAGCGTTGAGTCGGACGCAAGTGCAGATACGCAGTATTTT | CSVESDASADTQYF
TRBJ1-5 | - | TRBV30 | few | TGTGCCTGGAGTGGGGGGATTAATCAGCCCCAGCATTTT | CAWSGGINQPQHF
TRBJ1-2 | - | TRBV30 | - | TGTGCCTGGACGCGTGGACTTCAGGGCTACACCTTC | CAWTRGLQGYTF
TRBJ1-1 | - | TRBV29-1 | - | TGCAGCGTTGATTCTCAGGGGAACACTGAAGCTTTCTTT | CSVDSQGNTEAFF
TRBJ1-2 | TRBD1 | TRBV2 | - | TGTGCCAGCAGTACGACAGGGGGGCCTGCTGGCTACACCTTC | CASSTTGGPAGYTF
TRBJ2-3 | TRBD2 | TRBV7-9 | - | TGTGCCACGCAGTCCTGGGGAGGGTCGGCCACAGATACGCAGTATTTT | CATQSWGGSATDTQYF
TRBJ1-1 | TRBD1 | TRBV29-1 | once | TGCAGCCTTGGGGAGGGGGCCGCTGAAGCTTTCTTT | CSLGEGAAEAFF
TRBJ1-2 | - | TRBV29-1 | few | TGCAGCGTTGAGGGAGGGGTTAATGCCTATGGCTACACCTTC | CSVEGGVNAYGYTF
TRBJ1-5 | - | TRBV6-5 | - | TGTGCCAGCAGTTACTCGAGGAATCAGCCCCAGCATTTT | CASSYSRNQPQHF
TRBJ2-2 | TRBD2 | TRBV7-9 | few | TGTGCCAGCAGCCAAGATAGCGGGGGCCCTACGAACACCGGGGAGCTGTTTTTT | CASSQDSGGPTNTGELFF
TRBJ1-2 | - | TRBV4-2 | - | TGTGCCAGCAGCCAAGAAGGGGATGGCTACACCTTC | CASSQEGDGYTF
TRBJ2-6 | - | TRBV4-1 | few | TGCGCCAGCAGCCAGGCCGGGACGGGCCGTGCTGGGGCCAACGTCCTGACTTTC | CASSQAGTGRAGANVLTF
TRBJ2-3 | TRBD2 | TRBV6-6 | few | TGTGCCAGCAAAGACACCCTCGGGGGGTCAGATACGCAGTATTTT | CASKDTLGGSDTQYF
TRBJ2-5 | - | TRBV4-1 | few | TGCGCCAGCAGCCAAACAACTAACGATTGGGAGACCCAGTACTTC | CASSQTTNDWETQYF
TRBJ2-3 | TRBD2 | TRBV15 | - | TGTGCCACCGGGACTAGCAATTCAGATACGCAGTATTTT | CATGTSNSDTQYF
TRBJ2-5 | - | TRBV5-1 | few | TGCGCCAGCAGCGAGGCAATTCGGGCAGGGGAAGAGACCCAGTACTTC | CASSEAIRAGEETQYF
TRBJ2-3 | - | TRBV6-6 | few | TGTGCCACACTTTCAGCAGGGGGGACACGAGCAGATACGCAGTATTTT | CATLSAGGTRADTQYF
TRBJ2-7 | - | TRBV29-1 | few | TGCAGCGCCCACCGGGACGGAGACGAGCAGTACTTC | CSAHRDGDEQYF
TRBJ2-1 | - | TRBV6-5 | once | TGTGCCAGCAGTTACTCAGGATCCTACAATGAGCAGTTCTTC | CASSYSGSYNEQFF
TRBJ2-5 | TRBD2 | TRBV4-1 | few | TGCGCCAGCAGCCAAGATCTAGCGGGGGGAGCCCTTGGGACCCAGTACTTC | CASSQDLAGGALGTQYF
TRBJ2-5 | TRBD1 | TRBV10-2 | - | TGCGCCAGCAGAACAGGGGGCTGGGAGACCCAGTACTTC | CASRTGGWETQYF
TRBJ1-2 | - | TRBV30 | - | TGTGCCACCTCAAAGGGCAGGAGTGGCTATGGCTACACCTTC | CATSKGRSGYGYTF
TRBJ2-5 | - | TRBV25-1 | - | TGTGCCAGCAGTCTTGGGGAGACCCAGTACTTC | CASSLGETQYF
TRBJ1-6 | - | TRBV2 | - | TGTGCCAGCAGAAGACAGGTGAATTCACCCCTCCACTTT | CASRRQVNSPLHF
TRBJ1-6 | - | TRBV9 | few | TGTGCCAGCAGCGCAACTCCGGGCTCCCCTCAATCACCCCTCCACTTT | CASSATPGSPQSPLHF
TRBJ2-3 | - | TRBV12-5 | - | TGTGCTAGTGGTTTGGTATTGGGGAGCACAGATACGCAGTATTTT | CASGLVLGSTDTQYF
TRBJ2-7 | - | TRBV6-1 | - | TGTGCCAGCAGTGAAGTTCCTAGCTCAAACGAGCAGTACTTC | CASSEVPSSNEQYF
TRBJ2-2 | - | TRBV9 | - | TGTGCCAGCAGCAACTCACCCGGGGAGCTGTTTTTT | CASSNSPGELFF
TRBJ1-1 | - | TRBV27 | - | TGTGCCAGCAGTTTATGGCAGGGGAACACTGAAGCTTTCTTT | CASSLWQGNTEAFF
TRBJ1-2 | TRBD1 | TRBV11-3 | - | TGTGCCAGCAGCCCGGGACAGGTGAACTATGGCTACACCTTC | CASSPGQVNYGYTF
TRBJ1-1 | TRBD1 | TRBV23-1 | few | TGCGCCACCCGGGACAGGTTACAAACTGAAGCTTTCTTT | CATRDRLQTEAFF
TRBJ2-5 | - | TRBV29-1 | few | TGCAGCGTTGGTTTTTCGGCAGTGGGACGCGAGACCCAGTACTTC | CSVGFSAVGRETQYF
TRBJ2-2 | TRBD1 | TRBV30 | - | TGTGCCTGGGGAGGACAGGTTTACACCGGGGAGCTGTTTTTT | CAWGGQVYTGELFF
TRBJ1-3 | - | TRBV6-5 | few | TGTGCCAGCAGCCCCCTTACCGGAAACACCATATATTTT | CASSPLTGNTIYF
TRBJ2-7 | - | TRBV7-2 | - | TGTGCCAGCAGCTTACAGGGTATCTACGAGCAGTACTTC | CASSLQGIYEQYF
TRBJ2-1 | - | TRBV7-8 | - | TGTGCCAGCAGCCTAAGACAGACCTACAATGAGCAGTTCTTC | CASSLRQTYNEQFF
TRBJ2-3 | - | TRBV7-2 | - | TGTGCCAGCAGCTCAAACTGGGGGATAGATACGCAGTATTTT | CASSSNWGIDTQYF
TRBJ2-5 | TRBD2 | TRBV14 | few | TGTGCCAGCAGCCAAGGCGGGACTAGAGGGGAGACCCAGTACTTC | CASSQGGTRGETQYF